This T cell receptor beta chain was identified in a study of regulatory T cells in long-lasting Graves disease. General study results and limits: The study found TRBV28, TRBJ1-2 and TRBJ2-5 favored in persistent disease. New patients shared 950 to 1,000 public clonotypes, fewer than the roughly 2,600 shared by persistent patients.

Germline V gene sequence: CDR1 MNHNS, CDR2 SASEGT. V shed 6 bases and J shed 3 bases, with 17 bases lying between them. The CDR3 is 16 residues long. Through Arm-PCR of CDR3 regions and iRepertoire HTBI primers, TCR beta libraries were built. TCRdb called the multiplex PCR reads again in MiXCR, with one record for every CDR3 protein. The data contain about 470,000 distinct CDR3 sequences, roughly 21% of them singletons. Time point here: persistent/refractory GD, antithyroid drugs over 5 years with positive TRAb. Following extraction of RNA from PBMCs, that RNA was used to make the TCR library. The patients were drawn from one endocrinology department in Xi'an, China. This clonotype has a handful of counts. As yet, its antigen is unknown.

The sequence was collected from a female donor with Graves disease. The source material was peripheral blood mononuclear cells (PBMCs), sampled when the disease was refractory, from a patient treated with antithyroid drugs. The chain uses TRBV6-1 and TRBJ2-2; D may be TRBD2 (5 bases). The CDR3 DNA reads as TGTGCCAGCAGCTCTAGCTTGAGCCTGCACACCGGGGAGCTGTTTTTT. Encoded protein: CASSSSLSLHTGELFF.